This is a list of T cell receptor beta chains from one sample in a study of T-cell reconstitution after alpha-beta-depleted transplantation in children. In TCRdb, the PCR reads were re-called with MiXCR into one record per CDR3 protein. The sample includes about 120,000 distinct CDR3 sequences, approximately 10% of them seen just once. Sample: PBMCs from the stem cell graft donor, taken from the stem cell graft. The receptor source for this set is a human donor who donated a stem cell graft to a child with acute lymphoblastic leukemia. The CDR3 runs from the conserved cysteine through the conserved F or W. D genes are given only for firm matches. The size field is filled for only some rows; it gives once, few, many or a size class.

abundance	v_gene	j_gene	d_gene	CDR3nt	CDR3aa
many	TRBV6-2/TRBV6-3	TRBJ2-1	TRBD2	TGTGCCAGCATCCTCTACGGGACTAGCGGGTCCCATAATGAGCAGTTCTTC	CASILYGTSGSHNEQFF
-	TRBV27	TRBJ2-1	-	TGTGCCAGCAGTTTTTACGAGAGGGGTTCCTACAATGAGCAGTTCTTC	CASSFYERGSYNEQFF
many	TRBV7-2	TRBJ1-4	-	TGTGCCAGCAGCTTAGTTGCGGTCCCCTCCCGGGAAAAACTGTTTTTT	CASSLVAVPSREKLFF
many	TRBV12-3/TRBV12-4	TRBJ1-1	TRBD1	TGTGCCAGCAGTTTAGCGGACAGGGTAGAAGCTTTCTTT	CASSLADRVEAFF
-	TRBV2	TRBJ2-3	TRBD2	TGTGCCAGCACGGTAGCGGGTACAGATACGCAGTATTTT	CASTVAGTDTQYF
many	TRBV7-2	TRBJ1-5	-	TGTGCCAGCAGCTTAGACTCGGTCCTCCAGCCCCAGCATTTT	CASSLDSVLQPQHF
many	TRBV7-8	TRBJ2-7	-	TGTGCCAGCAGCTTCCGGACCCCGCCTTGCCCCTACGAGCAGTACTTC	CASSFRTPPCPYEQYF
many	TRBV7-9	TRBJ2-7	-	TGTGCCAGCGGTGATGGGTACGAGCAGTACTTC	CASGDGYEQYF
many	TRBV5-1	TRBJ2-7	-	TGCGCCAGCAGCGAAGTCGGACAGTCCTACGAGCAGTACTTC	CASSEVGQSYEQYF
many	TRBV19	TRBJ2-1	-	TGTGCCAGTAGTATAGATCGGGATAAGCAGTTCTTC	CASSIDRDKQFF
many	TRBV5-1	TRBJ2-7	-	TGCGCCAGCAGCCTAGACGGGACTGCCCTCGACGAGCAGTACTTC	CASSLDGTALDEQYF
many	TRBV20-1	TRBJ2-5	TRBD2	TGCAGTGCTAGAAAGGAAGCGGGAAGCCTTCAAGAGACCCAGTACTTC	CSARKEAGSLQETQYF
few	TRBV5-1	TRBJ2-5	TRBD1	TGCGCCAGCAGCTTTACAGGGGGCATCGAGACCCAGTACTTC	CASSFTGGIETQYF
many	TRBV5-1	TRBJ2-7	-	TGCGCCAGCAGCTCGGACAGACCCTACGAGCAGTACTTC	CASSSDRPYEQYF
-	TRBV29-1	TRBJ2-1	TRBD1	TGCAGCGTTGAAGACCGGGACAGGGTATACGAGCAGTTCTTC	CSVEDRDRVYEQFF
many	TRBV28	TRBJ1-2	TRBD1	TGTGCCAGCAGTAAAACCGGGACAGGGGGGTATGGCTACACCTTC	CASSKTGTGGYGYTF
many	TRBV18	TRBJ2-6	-	TGTGCCAGCTCACCAAGCCTAGCTGGCAGAGGGGTCTCTGGGGCCAACGTCCTGACTTTC	CASSPSLAGRGVSGANVLTF
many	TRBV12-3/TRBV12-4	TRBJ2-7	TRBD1	TGTGCCAGCAGGAGGGGACAGTCTTACGAGCAGTACTTC	CASRRGQSYEQYF
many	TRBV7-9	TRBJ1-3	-	TGTGCCAGCAGCTTTACGGGTTCTGGAAACACCATATATTTT	CASSFTGSGNTIYF
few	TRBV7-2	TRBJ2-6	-	TGTGCCAGCAGCTTAGAGGGGTCTTCTGGGGCCAACGTCCTGACTTTC	CASSLEGSSGANVLTF
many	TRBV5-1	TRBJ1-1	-	TGCGCCAGCAGCTTAACAGGGTCCGACACTGAAGCTTTCTTT	CASSLTGSDTEAFF
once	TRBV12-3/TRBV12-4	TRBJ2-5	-	TGTGCCAGCAGGGCCTCAAGGCTAAGGGCGGAGACCCAGTACTTC	CASRASRLRAETQYF
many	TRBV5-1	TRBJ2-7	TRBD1	TGCGCCAGCAGGCCCGGGACAGGCTCGGACGAGCAGTACTTC	CASRPGTGSDEQYF
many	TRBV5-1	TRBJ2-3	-	TGCGCCAGCAGCTTGGATAGGGGGAGTTACTCAGATACGCAGTATTTT	CASSLDRGSYSDTQYF
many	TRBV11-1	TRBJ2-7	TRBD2	TGTGCCAGCAGCTTAGCGAAAGGGACTAGCGGGGGAGCCTACGAGCAGTACTTC	CASSLAKGTSGGAYEQYF
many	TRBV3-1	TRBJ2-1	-	TGTGCCAGCAGCCAACAGACAGGCTACAATGAGCAGTTCTTC	CASSQQTGYNEQFF
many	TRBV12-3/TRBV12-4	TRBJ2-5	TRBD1	TGTGCCAGCAGTCCCCGACAGGGTTTGGACGAGACCCAGTACTTC	CASSPRQGLDETQYF
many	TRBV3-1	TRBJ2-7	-	TGTGCCAGCAGCCCTGGGACTCCGAACTACGAGCAGTACTTC	CASSPGTPNYEQYF
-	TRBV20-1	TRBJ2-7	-	TGCAGTGCTAGAGATCGGGGTAGCGGAAAACACGAGCAGTACTTC	CSARDRGSGKHEQYF
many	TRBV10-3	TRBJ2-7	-	TGTGCCATCAGTGGGGGTGGGGATTCCTACGAGCAGTACTTC	CAISGGGDSYEQYF
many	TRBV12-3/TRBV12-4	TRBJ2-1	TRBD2	TGTGCCAGCAGGTGGTCTAGCGGGAGCAATGAGCAGTTCTTC	CASRWSSGSNEQFF
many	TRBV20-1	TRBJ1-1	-	TGCAGTGCTAGGCTGAACACTGAAGCTTTCTTT	CSARLNTEAFF
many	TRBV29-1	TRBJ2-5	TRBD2	TGCAGCGTTGATGCTAGCGGGAGGGCCGAGACCCAGTACTTC	CSVDASGRAETQYF
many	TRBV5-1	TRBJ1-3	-	TGCGCCAGCAGCTTCCCGGATTCTGGAAACACCATATATTTT	CASSFPDSGNTIYF
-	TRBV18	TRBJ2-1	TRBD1	TGTGCCAGCTCACCAGAGACAGGGAACAATGAGCAGTTCTTC	CASSPETGNNEQFF
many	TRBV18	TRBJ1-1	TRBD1	TGTGCCAGCTCATCGGGACAGGGAAGGAACACTGAAGCTTTCTTT	CASSSGQGRNTEAFF
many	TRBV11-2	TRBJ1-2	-	TGTGCCAGCAGCGTAGATTCTTCCTGGGCTCCTTATAGTGGCTACACCTTC	CASSVDSSWAPYSGYTF
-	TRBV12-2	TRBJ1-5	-	TGTGCAAGTCCTGCAGGGACCAATCAGCCCCAGCATTTT	CASPAGTNQPQHF
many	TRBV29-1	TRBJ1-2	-	TGCAGCGTTGTAGAGTCTTCCGGTGGCTACACCTTC	CSVVESSGGYTF
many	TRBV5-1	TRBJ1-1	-	TGCGCCAGCAGCTTCAGCGACACTGAAGCTTTCTTT	CASSFSDTEAFF
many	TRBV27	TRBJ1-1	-	TGTGCCAGCAATCTAGGGGACCGTCCTAACACTGAAGCTTTCTTT	CASNLGDRPNTEAFF
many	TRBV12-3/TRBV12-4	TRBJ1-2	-	TGTGCCAGCAGGGGGGGCCTTTTTGGCTACACCTTC	CASRGGLFGYTF
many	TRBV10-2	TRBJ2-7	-	TGCGCCAGCAATTCAGAGAGGTTCTACGAGCAGTACTTC	CASNSERFYEQYF
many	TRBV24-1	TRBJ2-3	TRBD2	TGTGCCACCAGTGATAGAACTATCTCGGGGGGAGATACGCAGTATTTT	CATSDRTISGGDTQYF
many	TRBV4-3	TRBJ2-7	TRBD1	TGCGCCAGCAGCCAAGGGACAGGGGGAGCGTACGAGCAGTACTTC	CASSQGTGGAYEQYF
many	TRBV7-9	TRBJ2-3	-	TGTGCCAGCAGCTTAGTGACAGGTGAAAGCTCAGATACGCAGTATTTT	CASSLVTGESSDTQYF
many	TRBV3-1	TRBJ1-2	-	TGTGCCAGCAGCCAAGAATTTTCGGATCCTGGCTACACCTTC	CASSQEFSDPGYTF
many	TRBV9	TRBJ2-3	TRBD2	TGTGCCAGCAGCGTAGAGAGCGGCGGGGGGGCAGATACGCAGTATTTT	CASSVESGGGADTQYF
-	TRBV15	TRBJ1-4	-	TGTGCCACCAGCAGCAGGATGGGACAAGGGGAAAAACTGTTTTTT	CATSSRMGQGEKLFF
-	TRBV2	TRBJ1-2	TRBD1	TGTGCCAGCAGCAGGGACAGCCATGACTATGGCTACACCTTC	CASSRDSHDYGYTF
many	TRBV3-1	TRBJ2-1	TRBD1	TGTGCCAGCAGCCAAGTAGGGACAGGGCGAAATGAGCAGTTCTTC	CASSQVGTGRNEQFF
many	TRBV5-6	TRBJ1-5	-	TGTGCCAGCAGCTTGGGAGCAGGCCAAAATCAGCCCCAGCATTTT	CASSLGAGQNQPQHF
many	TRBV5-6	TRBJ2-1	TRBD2	TGTGCCAGCAGCTTGGTGGCTAGCGGGGGGTTATCCTACAATGAGCAGTTCTTC	CASSLVASGGLSYNEQFF